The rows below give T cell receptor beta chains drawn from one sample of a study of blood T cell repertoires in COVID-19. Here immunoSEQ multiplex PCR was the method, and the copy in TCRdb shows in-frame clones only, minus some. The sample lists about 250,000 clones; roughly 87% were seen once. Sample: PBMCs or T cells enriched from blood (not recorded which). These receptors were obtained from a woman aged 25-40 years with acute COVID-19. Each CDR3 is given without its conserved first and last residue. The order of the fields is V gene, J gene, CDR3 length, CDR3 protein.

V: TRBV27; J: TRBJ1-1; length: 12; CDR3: ASSRTGQVTEAF
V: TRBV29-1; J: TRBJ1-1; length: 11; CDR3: SGRQLEGTEAF
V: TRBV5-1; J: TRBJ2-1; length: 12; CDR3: ASSLGRAEDEQF
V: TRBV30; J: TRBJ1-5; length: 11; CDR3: AWRDRADQPQH
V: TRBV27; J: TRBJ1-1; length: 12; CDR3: ASSRQGVGTEAF
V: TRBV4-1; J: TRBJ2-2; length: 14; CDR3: ASSRILAANTGELF
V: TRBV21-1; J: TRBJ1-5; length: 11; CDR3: ASSGTPDQPQH
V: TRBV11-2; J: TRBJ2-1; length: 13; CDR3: ASSQPGLSYNEQF
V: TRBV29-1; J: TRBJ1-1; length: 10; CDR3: SVGDRGSLAF
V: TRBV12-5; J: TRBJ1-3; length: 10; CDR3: ASGTNGNTIY
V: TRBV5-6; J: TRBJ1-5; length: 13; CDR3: ASSFGWGGNQPQH
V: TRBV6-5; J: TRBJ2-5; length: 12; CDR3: ASSYSRGVETQY
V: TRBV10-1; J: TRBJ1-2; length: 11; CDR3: ASSESRYYGYT
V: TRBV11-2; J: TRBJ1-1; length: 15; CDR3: ASSSWDPDRGRTEAF
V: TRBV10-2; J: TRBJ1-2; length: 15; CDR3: ASSDQVITGEDYGYT
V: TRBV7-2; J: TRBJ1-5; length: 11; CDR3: ASSFRVDQPQH
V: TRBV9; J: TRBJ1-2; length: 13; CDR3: ASSVAQGAQDGYT
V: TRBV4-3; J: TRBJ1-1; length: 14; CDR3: ASSQDGEGEDTEAF
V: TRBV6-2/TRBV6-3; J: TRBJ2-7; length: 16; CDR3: ASSYSSASGGTYYEQY
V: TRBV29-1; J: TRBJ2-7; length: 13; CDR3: SVEGDRQHPLEQY
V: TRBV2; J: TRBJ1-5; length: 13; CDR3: ASGRQEDFNQPQH
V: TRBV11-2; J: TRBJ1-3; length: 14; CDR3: ASSLVQASSGNTIY
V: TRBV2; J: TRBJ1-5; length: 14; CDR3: ASRGQGRFSNQPQH
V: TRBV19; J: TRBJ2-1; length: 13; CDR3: ASSPLGGAYNEQF
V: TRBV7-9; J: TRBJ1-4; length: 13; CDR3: ASSLQGDSGEKLF
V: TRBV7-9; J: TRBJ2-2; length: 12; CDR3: ASSLGQLAGELF
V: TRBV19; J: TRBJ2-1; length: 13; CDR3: ASSQDRSSYNEQF
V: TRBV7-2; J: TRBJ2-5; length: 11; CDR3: ASSLNLGETQY
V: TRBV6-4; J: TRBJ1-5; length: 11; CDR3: ASSGEVNQPQH
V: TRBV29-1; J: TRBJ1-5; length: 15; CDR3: SVNEGTGSAGNQPQH
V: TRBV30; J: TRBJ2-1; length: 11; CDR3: ASNGGSYNEQF